One and the same sample provided the 24 T cell receptor beta chains below, sequenced in a study of tumor-infiltrating lymphocytes in primary liver carcinoma. Making TCR beta cDNA involved approximately 0.5 ug total RNA and a constant-region primer. ARM-PCR was slightly modified, and three nested multiplex PCR rounds with it gave rise to the TCR beta libraries. The study ran its first two PCR rounds for approximately 11 cycles each, using TRBV1-TRBV30 forward primers and a C-beta reverse primer. TCRdb analysed the multiplex PCR reads with MiXCR anew, one entry per CDR3 protein. The sample lists 300,000 to 350,000 distinct CDR3 sequences, less than 75% occurring once. RNA was extracted from whole blood without cell sorting, alongside germline DNA. What was sequenced was peripheral blood. These receptors originate from a man aged 40-49 years with primary liver carcinoma and hepatitis B virus infection.

The V call is TRBV12-3 or TRBV12-4, the J call TRBJ2-5; no clear D gene. The CDR3 is 14 amino acids. The V end was cut by 5 bases, the J end by 1 base, with 11 bases between. CDR3 region: CASSRRRVQETQYF. For the CDR3, the DNA is TGTGCCAGCAGTCGAAGACGGGTCCAAGAGACCCAGTACTTC.

Concerning this clonotype: Compared with germline, one end of the junction differs, possibly owing to a read error. The J gene is TRBJ1-5, the V gene TRBV4-1, with a tentative D call TRBD1 (6 bases). The V gene's germline CDR1 is MGHRA and CDR2 YSYEKL. The CDR3 is 16 amino acids. CDR3 bases: TGCGCTAGCAGACAAGATTTGGGCAGGGGCAATCAGCCCCGGCATTTT. Translation gives CASRQDLGRGNQPRHF.

This clonotype was observed a few times. The V and J genes are TRBV5-6 and TRBJ1-2; the match to TRBD1 covers 8 bases. Germline V lookup: CDR1 SGHDT, CDR2 YYEEEE. V shed 3 bases and J 8 bases; nucleotides not matched to a gene: 6. The CDR3 runs 13 residues. Here the CDR3 reads CASSSGQGGGYTF. The CDR3 nucleotides read TGTGCCAGCAGCTCCGGACAGGGAGGAGGCTACACCTTC.

The gene calls are TRBV5-6 and TRBJ2-1, with D perhaps being TRBD1 or TRBD2 (5 bases each). Trimming left V 4 bases short and J 5 bases short, with 25 bases between. The germline V gene encodes CDR1 SGHDT and CDR2 YYEEEE. CDR3 size: 18 residues. The CDR3 DNA is TGTGCCAGCAGCCCAACGGGGCTCAGATTTTTTATGGACAATGAGCAGTTCTTC. This sequence encodes CASSPTGLRFFMDNEQFF.

CDR3 in DNA: TGTGCCACGAGTTACCCAGGTGGTCAGCCCCAGCATTTT. Translated, it gives CATSYPGGQPQHF. The chain employs TRBV6-6 and TRBJ1-5; no clear D. Deletions cut 10 bases from V and 6 bases from J, with 16 bases between. CDR3 length equals 13 residues. The germline V gene has CDR1 MNHNY and CDR2 SVGAGI (reference sequence).

Only a few counts were recorded for this clonotype. The V gene is TRBV5-6, the J gene TRBJ2-3, with no clear D. The CDR3 length is 13 residues. The germline gives CDR1 SGHDT, CDR2 YYEEEE. The V and J ends lost 4 bases and 5 bases respectively, with 11 bases between them. CDR3 region: CASSRPPEDTQYF. The CDR3 DNA reads as TGTGCCAGCAGCCGGCCCCCAGAAGATACGCAGTATTTT. Filled out from reference TRBV5-6 and TRBJ2-3, the complete variable domain reads DAGVTQSPTHLIKTRGQQVTLRCSPKSGHDTVSWYQQALGQGPQFIFQYYEEEERQRGNFPDRFSGHQFPNYSSELNVNALLLGDSALYLCASSRPPEDTQYFGPGTRLTVL.

This clonotype was seen a few times. The CDR3 loop is CAWTPGLAGGDTQYF. The CDR3 DNA reads as TGTGCCTGGACCCCGGGACTAGCGGGAGGCGATACGCAGTATTTT. V is TRBV30 and J is TRBJ2-3; 15 bases agree with TRBD2. Trimming cost V 4 bases and J 6 bases; bases outside gene matches: 5. The CDR3 is 15 amino acids. The germline V gene has CDR1 GTSNPN and CDR2 SVGIG (reference sequence).

This clonotype turned up a few times. A read error may be the cause here, since a much bigger clone is one base away. This chain connects TRBV6-6 to TRBJ1-2; 8 bases are a match to TRBD1. Germline V gene data show CDR1 as MNHNY and CDR2 as SVGAGI (reference sequence). The CDR3 has 13 amino acids. Here the CDR3 reads CANSYSTGVGYTF. The CDR3 region has the DNA TGTGCCAACAGTTACTCGACAGGGGTGGGCTACACCTTC.

The V call is TRBV11-3, the J call TRBJ2-2; the D gene is possibly TRBD2 (6 bases). Germline loops: CDR1 SGHNT, CDR2 YENEEA. Trimming left V 1 base short and J 10 bases short, with 16 bases between. The CDR3 is made up of 15 amino acids. The CDR3 DNA is TGTGCCAGCAGCTTAGCGGGAGTTAACAACGTGGAGCTGTTTTTT. Protein sequence: CASSLAGVNNVELFF.

To note about this clonotype: At one boundary the junction diverges from the germline segment, which might be a read error. The genes are TRBV6-5 and TRBJ2-2, with a possible D match to TRBD2 (5 bases). Germline V gives CDR1 MNHEY, CDR2 SVGAGI. The CDR3 totals 15 residues. The CDR3 reads CASSYRPVRPGELFF. CDR3 DNA sequence: TGTGCCAGCAGTTACAGGCCCGTCAGGCCCGGGGAGCTGTTTTTC.

This clonotype showed up just a few times. At one boundary the junction diverges from the germline segment, which might be a read error. The chain employs TRBV6-5 and TRBJ1-6; D might be TRBD1 (5 bases). Germline CDR1 is MNHEY and CDR2 is SVGAGI. This CDR3 comprises 14 residues. CDR3 residues: CASGYDSNNSPLHF. The CDR3, as DNA: TGTGCCAGCGGTTACGACAGTAATAATTCACCCCTCCACTTT.

A remark on this clonotype: Compared with germline, one end of the junction differs, possibly owing to a read error. The V and J genes are TRBV11-2 and TRBJ2-7; TRBD1 aligns across 9 bases. The CDR3 has 16 amino acids. Germline V lookup: CDR1 SGHAT, CDR2 FQNNGV. CDR3 amino acids: CAISFIQGAVHNEQDF. The CDR3 region has the DNA TGTGCCATCAGCTTCATACAGGGGGCCGTACATAACGAGCAGGACTTC.

Comment on this clonotype: The CDR3 does not close with the conserved phenylalanine or tryptophan, likely indicating a read error. The genes are TRBV11-2 and TRBJ1-1; no clear D gene. Germline values: CDR1 SGHAT, CDR2 FQNNGV. There are 13 residues in the CDR3. V lost 5 bases to trimming and J lost 2 bases, with 9 bases between them. The CDR3 nucleotides are TGTGCCAGCAGCCTAATAGATAACACTGAAGCTTTCTCT. Translating it yields CASSLIDNTEAFS.

This clonotype was seen more than once but under ten times. V and J are TRBV13 and TRBJ2-1, with TRBD2 matching over 7 bases. There are 15 residues in the CDR3. The germline V gene has CDR1 PRHDT and CDR2 FYEKMQ (reference sequence). J lost 7 bases, V lost 1 base, and 7 bases had no gene match. The DNA of the CDR3 is TGTGCCAGCAGCTTAGTGGGAGGGCCGTCTAATGAGCAGTTCTTC. It encodes CASSLVGGPSNEQFF.

This clonotype was recorded many times. The V and J genes are TRBV6-5 and TRBJ1-1, with TRBD1 as a possible D gene (6 bases). The germline V gene encodes CDR1 MNHEY and CDR2 SVGAGI. This CDR3 comprises 15 residues. V lost 2 bases, J lost 5 bases, and 15 bases lay in between. CDR3 amino acids: CASSYRDRSGTEAFF. Written as DNA, the CDR3 is TGTGCCAGCAGTTACCGAGACAGGAGCGGGACTGAAGCTTTCTTT.

This clonotype was seen more than once but under ten times. This chain uses TRBV7-9 with TRBJ2-7, with D unresolved. The germline gives CDR1 SEHNR, CDR2 FQNEAQ (reference sequence). V lost 8 bases to trimming and J lost 2 bases, with 13 bases between them. CDR3 length: 13 amino acids. The CDR3 loop is CASAPPAPYEQYF. The CDR3, as DNA: TGTGCCAGCGCCCCCCCGGCGCCCTACGAGCAGTACTTC.

J is TRBJ2-7 and V is TRBV4-2; 7 nucleotides align to TRBD2. V lost 0 bases to trimming and J lost 3 bases; unmatched junction nucleotides: 14. The CDR3 covers 18 residues. Germline CDR1 is LGHNA and CDR2 is YNFKEQ. This CDR3 is CASSQETSWSLVGYEQYF. DNA of the CDR3: TGTGCCAGCAGCCAAGAGACTAGCTGGAGTCTGGTTGGCTACGAGCAGTACTTC.

This clonotype appeared once. Just one base apart from a much larger clone, this may be a read error. V and J are TRBV6-2 or TRBV6-3 and TRBJ2-5; 8 bases are a match to TRBD1. CDR3 size: 15 residues. Germline V CDR1 and CDR2: MNHEY, SVGEGT. The CDR3 sequence: CASSLTTGVREIQYF. CDR3 coding DNA: TGTGCCAGCAGTTTGACGACAGGGGTAAGGGAGATCCAGTACTTC.

This clonotype was observed at least ten times. This chain links TRBV6-6 with TRBJ1-2; TRBD1 is a possible D gene (6 bases). The V and J ends lost 7 bases and 2 bases respectively, with 11 bases between them. The CDR3 is 13 amino acids. Looked up from germline, CDR1 is MNHNY and CDR2 is SVGAGI (reference sequence). CDR3 DNA: TGTGCCAGCACCGAACAGGGAAACTATGGCTACACCTTC. Translating gives CASTEQGNYGYTF.

Of note for this clonotype: This clone may be a read error of a much larger clone one base away. In DNA form, the CDR3 reads TGTGCCAGCAGTCGGGACAGGGCCAATCAGCCCCATCATTTT. Its translation: CASSRDRANQPHHF. The V and J genes are TRBV6-5 and TRBJ1-5, with TRBD1 identical over 9 bases. Germline V gene data show CDR1 as MNHEY and CDR2 as SVGAGI. This CDR3 region has 14 residues.

On this clonotype: Without the conserved terminal phenylalanine or tryptophan, this CDR3 likely stems from a read error. The V call is TRBV6-2 or TRBV6-3, the J call TRBJ1-1; no firm D call. Trimming shortened V by 0 bases and J by 5 bases, and 10 bases separated the two germline ends. Per germline, CDR1 MNHEY and CDR2 SVGEGT. There are 14 residues in the CDR3. This CDR3 reads CASSYSSGKTEAFI. Here the CDR3 DNA reads TGTGCCAGCAGTTACTCGAGTGGTAAAACTGAAGCTTTCATT.

A remark on this clonotype: This may be a read error: a much more frequent sequence differs by one nucleotide. The chain carries TRBV6-2 or TRBV6-3 and TRBJ2-6, with TRBD1 identical over 10 bases. The CDR3 loop spans 18 amino acids. V was clipped by 2 bases and J by 0 bases; unmatched bases: 4. The V gene's germline CDR1 is MNHEY and CDR2 SVGEGT. The chain's CDR3 is CASSYHGTGVSGANVLTF. The CDR3 region has the DNA TGTGCCAGCAGTTACCACGGGACAGGGGTCTCTGGGGCCAACGTCCTGACTTTC.

A remark on this clonotype: Mismatch with germline at one junction end may stem from a read error. V gene TRBV5-6 combines with J gene TRBJ2-1, with 9 bases fitting TRBD2. The CDR3 spans 14 residues. The germline V gene has CDR1 SGHDT and CDR2 YYEEEE. CDR3 in DNA: TGTGCCAGCAGCTCCCTAGCGGGACGGGATGAGCTGTTCTTC. Translation: CASSSLAGRDELFF.

As to this clonotype: This may arise from a read error, as a much more abundant clone is one base away. This chain joins TRBV12-3 or TRBV12-4 and TRBJ2-1; D is ambiguous. The CDR3 sequence is 11 residues long. CDR3 bases: TGTGCCAGCATTGGAGACAATGGGCAGTTCTTC. Translated, it gives CASIGDNGQFF.